A selection of T cell receptor beta chains follows, all from one sample in a study of blood T cell repertoires in COVID-19. Sequencing was performed with immunoSEQ multiplex PCR; in TCRdb, only in-frame clones are kept and a portion is missing. The sample yields about 83,000 clones, around 84% seen once. The sample comprised peripheral blood. The receptor set was obtained from a woman older than 75 in a cohort sampled during active or convalescent COVID-19. The CDR3 runs from the conserved cysteine through the conserved F or W. A D gene is named only where the DNA matches it firmly. Expanded clones get a size class; other rows say once, few or many, or leave the size out.

j_call v_call clone_size d_call cdr3_nt cdr3_aa
TRBJ1-2 TRBV30 . . TGTGCCCGCCGACAGGATGGCTACACCTTC CARRQDGYTF
TRBJ1-5 TRBV19 . . TGTGCCAGTAGTATGCCCACCATAGACATGCCCCAGCATTTT CASSMPTIDMPQHF
TRBJ1-3 TRBV18 . . TGTGCCAGCTCACCCGCCCCTTCAGTTGGAAACACCATATATTTT CASSPAPSVGNTIYF
TRBJ1-5 TRBV30 . . TGTGCCTGGTCGATCGGTACCCAGCCCCAGCATTTT CAWSIGTQPQHF
TRBJ1-5 TRBV28 . TRBD1 TGTGCCAGCAGGAGCACCGGGACAGGGAATTTGGGCAATCAGCCCCAGCATTTT CASRSTGTGNLGNQPQHF
TRBJ1-6 TRBV11-3 . TRBD1 TGTGCCAGCAGGGCCGGGACAGGGGCTAGGAATTCACCCCTCCACTTT CASRAGTGARNSPLHF
TRBJ2-7 TRBV3-1/TRBV3-2 . TRBD2 TGTGCCAGCAGCCAAGGGACTAGCGGGAGGGCCGAGCAGTACTTC CASSQGTSGRAEQYF
TRBJ1-1 TRBV5-1 . . TGCGCCAGCAGTGTGGAGGCGATGAACACTGAAGCTTTCTTT CASSVEAMNTEAFF
TRBJ2-2 TRBV11-3 . TRBD1 TGTGCCAGCAGCTCACCCGGACAGGTGAACACCGGGGAGCTGTTTTTT CASSSPGQVNTGELFF
TRBJ2-3 TRBV7-3 . TRBD2 TGTGCCAGCAGCCTGACGGGACTAGTCACAGATACGCAGTATTTT CASSLTGLVTDTQYF
TRBJ2-7 TRBV5-1 . . TGCGCCAGCAGCTTGGGGGACTTGCGGGGGCCAAACTACGAGCAGTACTTC CASSLGDLRGPNYEQYF
TRBJ1-6 TRBV7-3 . . TGTGCCAGCAGCCACGGGGGGATAGATTCACCCCTCCACTTT CASSHGGIDSPLHF
TRBJ1-1 TRBV30 . . TGTGCCTGGAGGGGCCTTGGGGCTTTCTTT CAWRGLGAFF
TRBJ1-4 TRBV6-1 . TRBD1 TGTGCCAGCAGTGAAGGGACAGGGGTACCCAATGAAAAACTGTTTTTT CASSEGTGVPNEKLFF
TRBJ1-1 TRBV6-5 . . TGTGCCAGCAGCCCGATGGCGGGGCGAGCTTTCTTT CASSPMAGRAFF
TRBJ2-2 TRBV2 . . TGTGCCAGCAGTGGCGAGAACACCGGGGAGCTGTTTTTT CASSGENTGELFF
TRBJ2-5 TRBV11-2 . . TGTGCCAGCAGCTCCGGCGGAGGAGGTTTAGAGACCCAGTACTTC CASSSGGGGLETQYF
TRBJ1-6 TRBV9 . . TGTGCCAGCAGCGTTGGGGGGTCCTATAATTCACCCCTCCACTTT CASSVGGSYNSPLHF
TRBJ2-2 TRBV9 . TRBD2 TGTGCCAGCAGCCCTTTCTCTAGCGGAAGGGGGGAGCTGTTTTTT CASSPFSSGRGELFF
TRBJ2-1 TRBV20-1 . TRBD1 TGCAGTGCTAGGGGACAGGGGGACCAGTTCTTC CSARGQGDQFF
TRBJ1-2 TRBV12-3/TRBV12-4 . . TGTGCCAGCAGTTTTATCGGGGATGGCTACACCTTC CASSFIGDGYTF
TRBJ1-4 TRBV7-9 . . TGTGCCAGCAGCTCCGGACTCCTGGGGAATGAAAAACTGTTTTTT CASSSGLLGNEKLFF
TRBJ2-1 TRBV5-1 . . TGCGCCAGCAGTCGGGACTCGAACTACAATGAGCAGTTCTTC CASSRDSNYNEQFF
TRBJ1-4 TRBV28 . . TGTGCCAGCAGGGGCATGCGGGCAGCAACTAATGAAAAACTGTTTTTT CASRGMRAATNEKLFF
TRBJ2-6 TRBV19 . TRBD2 TGTGCCAATTTGACTAGCGGGAGCTCTGGGGCCAACGTCCTGACTTTC CANLTSGSSGANVLTF
TRBJ2-3 TRBV28 . . TGTGCCAGCAGTTCCCAGTGGGGGCGCGGCACAGATACGCAGTATTTT CASSSQWGRGTDTQYF
TRBJ1-2 TRBV5-5 . . TGTGCCAGCAGTCTCGACAGAGAGTATGGCTACACCTTC CASSLDREYGYTF
TRBJ2-1 TRBV2 . TRBD2 TGTGCCAGCAGTGTCCCCCCTGGCGGGAGGGGCAATGAGCAGTTCTTC CASSVPPGGRGNEQFF
TRBJ1-6 TRBV7-9 . . TGTGCCAGCAGCTTAGACAGCTTTTCTCCCCTCCACTTT CASSLDSFSPLHF
TRBJ1-5 TRBV3-1/TRBV3-2 . . TGTGCCAGCAGCCAAGTGCAGGGAAATCAGCCCCAGCATTTT CASSQVQGNQPQHF
TRBJ1-4 TRBV10-2 . . TGCGCCAGCAGTGAGTCGTTGTTCAGGACTAATGAAAAACTGTTTTTT CASSESLFRTNEKLFF
TRBJ2-1 TRBV28 . TRBD2 TGTGCCAGCAGTTCCTTACCGGGACTAGCGGGATACAATGAGCAGTTCTTC CASSSLPGLAGYNEQFF
TRBJ2-4 TRBV2 . . TGTGCCAGCAGCCCCGACTTCCTCGGGAACATTCAGTACTTC CASSPDFLGNIQYF
TRBJ1-2 TRBV20-1 . . TGCAGTGCTAGGGTACTCTATGGCTACACCTTC CSARVLYGYTF
TRBJ2-6 TRBV3-1/TRBV3-2 . . TGTGCCAGCAGCCAAGATCAGAGGGTTCTAGGGGCCAACGTCCTGACTTTC CASSQDQRVLGANVLTF
TRBJ1-1 TRBV11-1 . . TGTGCCAGCAGCTTAACAGGAGAGAACACTGAAGCTTTCTTT CASSLTGENTEAFF
TRBJ1-2 TRBV5-1 . . TGCGCCAGCAGCTTGGAGACGACCAGGAATGGCTACACCTTC CASSLETTRNGYTF
TRBJ2-5 TRBV7-9 . . TGTGCCAGCAGCTTCCAGGGCGGGATTGGGGAGACCCAGTACTTC CASSFQGGIGETQYF
TRBJ1-5 TRBV3-1/TRBV3-2 once . TGTGCCAGCAGCCAAGGTCAAGCTTATAGCAATCAGCCCCAGCATTTT CASSQGQAYSNQPQHF
TRBJ1-2 TRBV3-1/TRBV3-2 . TRBD1 TGTGCCAGCAGCCATCTGGGGAGACAGGGGCCTATTAACTATGGCTACACCTTC CASSHLGRQGPINYGYTF
TRBJ2-1 TRBV7-2 . TRBD2 TGTGCCAGCAGCTTAGTTGGTCTAGCGGGAGGGTACAATGAGCAGTTCTTC CASSLVGLAGGYNEQFF
TRBJ1-4 TRBV7-4 . TRBD1 TGTGCCAGCAGCCCCGCGTACCCGGGACAGGGGTTAACTAATGAAAAACTGTTTTTT CASSPAYPGQGLTNEKLFF
TRBJ1-5 TRBV18 . . TGTGCCAGCTCACCAGGGCTGGATAGCAATCAGCCCCAGCATTTT CASSPGLDSNQPQHF
TRBJ2-5 TRBV11-2 . TRBD2 TGTGCCAGCAGCCGACTAGCGGGGGGCCAAGAGACCCAGTACTTC CASSRLAGGQETQYF
TRBJ2-6 TRBV3-1/TRBV3-2 . . TGTGCCAGCAGCCAAGGGCAGGGCGCTGGGGCCAACGTCCTGACTTTC CASSQGQGAGANVLTF
TRBJ1-1 TRBV7-2 . . TGTGCCAGCAGCTTTAGATTCGGGGGGGTAGCTTTCTTT CASSFRFGGVAFF
TRBJ2-3 TRBV4-1 once TRBD2 TGCGCCAGCAGCCCTAGACTAGCGGGAGATACGCAGTATTTT CASSPRLAGDTQYF
TRBJ2-7 TRBV10-1 few . TGCGCCAGCAGTGAGGCCAGGCGGGACGAGCAGTACTTC CASSEARRDEQYF
TRBJ2-5 TRBV5-1 . TRBD2 TGCGCCAGCAGCCGGACTAGCGGGGGGGGCCGGGAGACCCAGTACTTC CASSRTSGGGRETQYF
TRBJ1-5 TRBV6-5 . . TGTGCCAGCAGTCCTGGACACCTCAATCAGCCCCAGCATTTT CASSPGHLNQPQHF
TRBJ2-5 TRBV6-5 . TRBD1 TGTGCCAGCAGTTACGGAGGACAGGGGGAGACCCAGTACTTC CASSYGGQGETQYF